The clone carrying this TCR beta chain appeared a few times. What it recognizes is unknown. The sample originates from a study of beta chain features in type 1 diabetes. Whole-study findings and limits: Shorter TCRB CDR3s, moderately but significantly so, were found in Type 1 diabetes patients in all four CD4+ subsets.

Each donor gave one heparinised blood draw averaging roughly 100 mL. Post-sort purity exceeded 98% for all sorted populations. Expressed TCRB transcripts were sequenced after all isolated RNA was converted to cDNA. The table came from immunoSEQ multiplex PCR; TCRdb's copy has only in-frame clones and leaves some out. The sample gives over 150,000 clones, around 8.6% of which show up once; more than 0.5% is in the top ten. Sequenced material: central memory CD4+ T cells from blood. This sequence originates from a woman between 18 and 30 years old with type 1 diabetes.

CDR3 sequence (DNA): TGTGCCAGCAGGATAGGACTAGCGGGATTGGGTGAGCAGTTCTTC. Translation: CASRIGLAGLGEQFF. V usage is TRBV25-1 and J usage is TRBJ2-1; TRBD2 agrees at 12 bases. V dropped 6 bases and J dropped 9; count of bases not matched to a gene: 9. In germline, CDR1 is MGHDK, CDR2 SYGVNS. This CDR3 contains 15 residues.